These T cell receptor beta chains were read from a single sample in a study of quantifying T cell responses using KT2 cells. Each CDR3 protein is one row after TCRdb ran MiXCR on the UMI-ligation and nested PCR reads. The data show 39,000 or so distinct CDR3 sequences, approximately 17% seen once. Sequencing was done on a sample of PBMCs spiked with cells of the T cell clone KT2. Receptor source: a human donor. CDR3s include the opening cysteine and the closing phenylalanine or tryptophan. The order of the fields is D gene, V gene, clone size, J gene, CDR3 DNA, CDR3 protein. A D gene is named only where the DNA matches it firmly. A clone size is listed for some rows: how often the clone was seen (once, few, many), or a class if it is expanded.

>.|TRBV20-1|.|TRBJ2-7
TGCAGTGCTCCAAACTGGCAGGAGGACGAGCAGTACTTC
CSAPNWQEDEQYF
>TRBD2|TRBV29-1|.|TRBJ2-5
TGCAGCGTGGTACTAGCGTCTCAAGAGACCCAGTACTTC
CSVVLASQETQYF
>TRBD2|TRBV15|few|TRBJ2-7
TGTGCCACCAGCAGAGATTGGGTTACTAGCGGGGGCGGAGAGCAGTACTTC
CATSRDWVTSGGGEQYF
>.|TRBV2|few|TRBJ2-3
TGTGCCAGCAGTGGCGACATCTCCCGCCCGGGGGTGAGCACAGATACGCAGTATTTT
CASSGDISRPGVSTDTQYF
>TRBD1|TRBV4-1|.|TRBJ1-2
TGCGCCAGCAGCCAACCCGGGACAGGAAGATCCCTTAACTATGGCTACACCTTC
CASSQPGTGRSLNYGYTF
>.|TRBV4-1|few|TRBJ1-1
TGCGCCAGCAGCCAAGATTTCCGCGAGGAGAGGCGAAGGGGAGAGACTTTCTTT
CASSQDFREERRRGETFF
>TRBD1|TRBV11-3|.|TRBJ1-4
TGTGCCAGCAGCTTTACCAGGGGGCATGAAAAACTGTTTTTT
CASSFTRGHEKLFF
>.|TRBV6-2/TRBV6-3|many|TRBJ2-3
TGTGCCAGCAGTTTACAGGGACGAGAATCGCCGCAGTATTTT
CASSLQGRESPQYF
>.|TRBV29-1|few|TRBJ2-1
TGCAGCGCAAGGCCCCCTGAATCGTACTACAATGAGCAGTTCTTC
CSARPPESYYNEQFF
>.|TRBV5-1|.|TRBJ1-4
TGCGCCAGCAGCTTGTCGACAGAAAATGAAAAACTGTTTTTT
CASSLSTENEKLFF
>TRBD1|TRBV12-3/TRBV12-4|few|TRBJ1-2
TGTGCCAGCAGGTCAACAGGGGGGAATGGCTACACCTTC
CASRSTGGNGYTF
>.|TRBV19|.|TRBJ1-5
TGTGCCAGTAGTATTGGCAGGGCCGGCAATCAGCCCCAGCATTTT
CASSIGRAGNQPQHF
>.|TRBV12-3/TRBV12-4|many|TRBJ2-7
TGTGCCAGCAGTTTCTCCGGGAGTAGATACGAGCAGTACTTC
CASSFSGSRYEQYF
>.|TRBV5-1|.|TRBJ1-2
TGCGCCAGCAGCTTTCCCTCTCCCCTCTACTATGGCTACACCTTC
CASSFPSPLYYGYTF
>TRBD1|TRBV29-1|.|TRBJ1-1
TGCAGCATCAGGGGGGCCACTGAAGCTTTCTTT
CSIRGATEAFF
>.|TRBV14|.|TRBJ2-2
TGTGCCAGCAGCCAAGGGGTTTTGGCCGGGGAGCTGTTTTTT
CASSQGVLAGELFF
>.|TRBV20-1|many|TRBJ2-3
TGCAGTGCTAGAGTTGGCCTAGCGAGTGATACGCAGTATTTT
CSARVGLASDTQYF
>TRBD1|TRBV12-3/TRBV12-4|.|TRBJ1-5
TGTGCCAGCAGTCAGGGGGCGAGATCTCAGCCCCAGCATTTT
CASSQGARSQPQHF